This passage covers 5 T cell receptor beta chains from one sample sequenced in a study of T cell responses to AZD1222 COVID-19 vaccine. TCRdb's copy holds only in-frame clones and misses some; the assay was immunoSEQ multiplex PCR. Altogether around 120,000 clones are present, more than 85% being singletons, with the ten largest covering about 1.2%. The sequencing here drew on peripheral blood, taken on day 0 of AZD1222 vaccination. The receptors were sampled from an adult in good health.

The CDR3 loop is CASSLMTSGGANEQFF. The CDR3 nucleotides read TGTGCCAGCAGCTTGATGACTAGCGGGGGGGCCAATGAGCAGTTCTTC. This sequence joins TRBV7-2 and TRBJ2-1; the match to TRBD2 covers 14 bases. The CDR3 totals 16 residues. Germline V gene sequence: CDR1 SGHTA, CDR2 FQGNSA. V trimming: 3 bases; J trimming: 6 bases; junction bases outside the gene matches: 4.

The chain is built from TRBV18 and TRBJ1-3, with 7 nucleotides matching TRBD1. J lost 1 base, V lost 3 bases, and 6 bases had no gene match. The CDR3 totals 16 residues. Per the germline V gene, CDR1 is KGHSH and CDR2 is LQKENI. CDR3 DNA sequence: TGTGCCAGCTCACCGGGACAGTATCTGTCTGGAAACACCATATATTTT. As protein: CASSPGQYLSGNTIYF.

V is TRBV11-3 and J is TRBJ2-7, with a possible D match to TRBD2 (5 bases). The CDR3 length is 15 residues. Germline V gene sequence: CDR1 SGHNT, CDR2 YENEEA. V was trimmed by 6 bases and J by 0 bases, leaving 15 bases between them. DNA for the CDR3: TGTGCCAGCAGTTTATCGGACTTCGCCTCCTACGAGCAGTACTTC. The encoded protein is CASSLSDFASYEQYF.

The chain is built from TRBV11-1 and TRBJ2-1; the D is unclear. Germline V CDR1 and CDR2: SGHAT, FQDESV (reference sequence). This CDR3 comprises 13 residues. Trimming removed 6 bases at V and 4 bases at J, with 10 bases between. The CDR3 bases are TGTGCCAGCAGATCCCCCCCATACAATGAGCAGTTCTTC. It is translated as CASRSPPYNEQFF.

The rearrangement links TRBV27 to TRBJ1-6, with 8 bases that match TRBD1. Trimming at V came to 5 bases and at J to 5 bases, leaving 2 bases not matched to a gene. This CDR3 contains 14 residues. The germline gives CDR1 MNHEY, CDR2 SMNVEV (reference sequence). This CDR3 is CASSLTGDNSPLHF. In nucleotides, the CDR3 is TGTGCCAGCAGTCTGACAGGGGATAATTCACCCCTCCACTTT.